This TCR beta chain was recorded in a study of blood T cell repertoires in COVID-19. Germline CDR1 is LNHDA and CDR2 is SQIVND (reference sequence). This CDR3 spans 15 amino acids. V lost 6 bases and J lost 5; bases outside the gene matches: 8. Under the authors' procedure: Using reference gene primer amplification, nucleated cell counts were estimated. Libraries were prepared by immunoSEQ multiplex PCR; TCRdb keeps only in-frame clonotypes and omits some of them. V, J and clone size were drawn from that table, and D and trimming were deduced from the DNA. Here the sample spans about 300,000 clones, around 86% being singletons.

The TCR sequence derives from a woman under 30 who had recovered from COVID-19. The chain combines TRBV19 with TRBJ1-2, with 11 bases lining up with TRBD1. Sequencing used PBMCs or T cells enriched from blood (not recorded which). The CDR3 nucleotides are TGTGCCAGTAGATCCGGACAGGGGGCCTCGTATGGCTACACCTTC. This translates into CASRSGQGASYGYTF.